This is a list of T cell receptor beta chains from one sample in a study of post-analysis software for immune sequencing data. TCRdb re-analysed the PCR reads in MiXCR, keeping a single row per CDR3 protein. This sample carries about 380,000 distinct CDR3 sequences, around 37% of them seen once, and the ten largest clones take 10% to 15%. Input material: blood. The origin of the receptors is a girl aged 5-17 years with multiple sclerosis. The CDR3 runs from the conserved cysteine through the conserved F or W. D genes are given only for firm matches. Clone size, where shown, is once, few, many, or a class for clones that have expanded.

TRBJ2-5 TRBV20-1 few NA CSHNPPGTRRRETQYF TGCAGTCATAACCCCCCGGGGACCCGACGGCGGGAGACCCAGTACTTC
TRBJ2-6 TRBV6-1 NA NA CASSVGQTGANVLTF TGTGCCAGCAGTGTCGGACAAACAGGGGCCAACGTCCTGACTTTC
TRBJ2-1 TRBV9 NA NA CASSVAGGGFNEQFF TGTGCCAGCAGCGTAGCGGGGGGCGGATTCAATGAGCAGTTCTTC
TRBJ2-5 TRBV6-2/TRBV6-3 NA TRBD1 CASSYGGYRGETQYF TGTGCCAGCAGTTACGGAGGATACAGGGGGGAGACCCAGTACTTC
TRBJ2-7 TRBV6-6 NA NA CASSFGVEDEQYF TGTGCCAGCAGTTTCGGAGTAGAGGACGAGCAGTACTTC
TRBJ1-4 TRBV25-1 NA TRBD1 CASSSRRQGHNEKLFF TGTGCCAGCAGTTCCCGAAGACAGGGGCATAATGAAAAACTGTTTTTT
TRBJ2-1 TRBV10-3 NA TRBD2 CAISDPTGGNEQFF TGTGCCATCAGTGACCCCACGGGGGGCAATGAGCAGTTCTTC
TRBJ1-5 TRBV27 few TRBD1 CASSLSQAGGLQPQHF TGTGCCAGCAGTTTATCGCAGGCAGGGGGCTTGCAGCCCCAGCATTTT
TRBJ2-2 TRBV9 NA NA CASSVRTGELFF TGTGCCAGCAGCGTAAGGACCGGGGAGCTGTTTTTT
TRBJ2-7 TRBV28 NA NA CASSRAFYEQYF TGTGCCAGCAGTCGGGCCTTCTACGAGCAGTACTTC
TRBJ2-5 TRBV5-1 many NA CASSLEGAAGETQYF TGCGCCAGCAGCTTGGAGGGGGCCGCGGGGGAGACCCAGTACTTC
TRBJ2-1 TRBV7-3 few TRBD2 CASSPRTSGENNEQFF TGTGCCAGCAGCCCGAGGACTAGCGGGGAAAACAATGAGCAGTTCTTC
TRBJ2-5 TRBV20-1 NA TRBD2 CSASDSGVQETQYF TGCAGTGCTAGCGATAGCGGGGTACAAGAGACCCAGTACTTC
TRBJ2-5 TRBV7-9 NA TRBD2 CASSSASGGYQETQYF TGTGCCAGCAGCTCCGCTAGCGGGGGTTACCAAGAGACCCAGTACTTC
TRBJ2-5 TRBV20-1 NA TRBD2 CSARELSSGGRETQYF TGCAGTGCTAGAGAGCTTTCTAGCGGGGGGAGGGAGACCCAGTACTTC
TRBJ2-6 TRBV24-1 NA NA CATSPREGANVLTF TGTGCCACCAGTCCCAGGGAGGGGGCCAACGTCCTGACTTTC
TRBJ2-3 TRBV5-1 NA NA CASSFDRRNTDTQYF TGCGCCAGCAGCTTTGACAGGAGAAACACAGATACGCAGTATTTT
TRBJ1-4 TRBV12-3/TRBV12-4 NA NA CASSPGHNEKLFF TGTGCCAGCAGCCCGGGACACAATGAAAAACTGTTTTTT
TRBJ2-2 TRBV15 NA NA CATSSLSPGELFF TGTGCCACCAGTTCTCTTAGCCCCGGGGAGCTGTTTTTT
TRBJ2-1 TRBV29-1 NA TRBD1 CSVETGQGWDEQFF TGCAGCGTTGAAACGGGACAGGGGTGGGATGAGCAGTTCTTC
TRBJ1-1 TRBV14 NA NA CASSQARKVKAFF TGTGCCAGCAGCCAAGCTCGGAAGGTAAAAGCTTTCTTT
TRBJ2-7 TRBV4-1 NA NA CASSQEDRVYEQYF TGCGCCAGCAGCCAAGAGGATCGGGTCTACGAGCAGTACTTC
TRBJ1-5 TRBV6-2/TRBV6-3 NA NA CASSYSTGWTSNQPQHF TGTGCCAGCAGTTACTCCACCGGATGGACAAGCAATCAGCCCCAGCATTTT
TRBJ2-1 TRBV5-1 NA TRBD2 CASSLWGTSGGINEQFF TGCGCCAGCAGCTTGTGGGGTACTAGCGGGGGAATCAATGAGCAGTTCTTC
TRBJ1-4 TRBV12-3/TRBV12-4 few TRBD1 CASRLGQFNEKLFF TGTGCCAGCAGACTGGGACAGTTTAATGAAAAACTGTTTTTT
TRBJ2-1 TRBV20-1 few NA CSARKVGPAGVGEQFF TGCAGTGCCCGAAAGGTGGGCCCTGCCGGAGTGGGTGAGCAGTTCTTC
TRBJ2-1 TRBV27 NA TRBD1 CASSPLPYRDRGPYNEQFF TGTGCCAGCAGTCCCCTTCCTTACCGGGACAGGGGGCCCTACAATGAGCAGTTCTTC
TRBJ2-3 TRBV7-3 NA NA CASSLTQGGPTQYF TGTGCCAGCAGCTTAACGCAGGGGGGGCCTACGCAGTATTTT
TRBJ1-1 TRBV5-1 NA NA CASSPSSTQTGSFF TGCGCCAGCAGCCCATCATCCACTCAAACAGGCTCTTTCTTT
TRBJ1-5 TRBV7-2 NA NA CASSLVRSGSQPQHF TGTGCCAGCAGCTTAGTTAGGAGCGGGAGCCAGCCCCAGCATTTT
TRBJ2-5 TRBV6-5 few NA CASSLDRAPQETQYF TGTGCCAGCAGCCTGGACAGAGCTCCTCAAGAGACCCAGTACTTC
TRBJ2-5 TRBV7-9 NA NA CASSPRASSVETQYF TGTGCCAGCAGCCCTCGGGCATCTAGCGTAGAGACCCAGTACTTC
TRBJ1-2 TRBV6-1 NA TRBD1 CASSDRGHEGYTF TGTGCCAGCAGTGACAGGGGGCATGAAGGCTACACCTTC
TRBJ2-1 TRBV3-1 many TRBD2 CASSVGLAEPETNEQFF TGTGCCAGCAGCGTAGGTCTAGCGGAGCCCGAGACGAATGAGCAGTTCTTC
TRBJ2-3 TRBV5-1 NA NA CVSSYGTGTDTQYF TGCGTCAGCAGCTACGGAACCGGCACAGATACGCAGTATTTT
TRBJ2-3 TRBV2 few TRBD2 CASSPRLAGVDTQYF TGTGCCAGCAGCCCGCGACTAGCGGGGGTAGATACGCAGTATTTT
TRBJ2-1 TRBV12-3/TRBV12-4 few NA CASSLSFMGRGTRNEQFF TGTGCCAGCAGTTTAAGTTTTATGGGTAGGGGTACGAGGAATGAGCAGTTCTTC
TRBJ1-1 TRBV20-1 NA TRBD1 CSARVGTGGRNTEAFF TGCAGTGCTAGAGTGGGGACAGGGGGCAGGAACACTGAAGCTTTCTTT
TRBJ2-1 TRBV9 few NA CASSATDYEQFF TGTGCCAGCAGCGCGACGGATTATGAGCAGTTCTTC
TRBJ2-7 TRBV7-9 NA NA CASSDFPDSPYEQYF TGTGCCAGCAGCGACTTCCCCGACAGCCCCTACGAGCAGTACTTC
TRBJ1-5 TRBV28 NA NA CASSPPNRNQPQHF TGTGCCAGCAGTCCCCCCAACCGCAATCAGCCCCAGCATTTT
TRBJ1-2 TRBV27 NA NA CASSFGGGGYTF TGTGCCAGCAGTTTTGGGGGGGGCGGCTACACCTTC
TRBJ2-4 TRBV20-1 NA NA CSVTTGSTLAKNIQYF TGCAGTGTCACGACAGGCTCAACTTTAGCCAAAAACATTCAGTACTTC
TRBJ1-2 TRBV25-1 NA NA CASSQPGPSIGYTF TGTGCCAGCAGTCAGCCGGGACCGTCTATCGGCTACACCTTC
TRBJ1-6 TRBV7-2 few TRBD1 CASSLRGQGNNSPLHF TGTGCCAGCAGCTTAAGGGGACAGGGGAACAATTCACCCCTCCACTTT
TRBJ2-7 TRBV14 NA NA CASSQRQGYSSYEQYF TGTGCCAGCAGCCAACGGCAGGGCTATAGCTCCTACGAGCAGTACTTC
TRBJ2-3 TRBV12-3/TRBV12-4 NA TRBD1 CASSPQGADTQYF TGTGCCAGCAGCCCACAGGGGGCAGATACGCAGTATTTT
TRBJ2-7 TRBV11-2 few TRBD1 CASRRTGLYEQYF TGTGCCAGCAGACGGACAGGGCTGTACGAGCAGTACTTC
TRBJ2-3 TRBV5-1 NA NA CASSWEILGDTQYF TGCGCCAGCAGCTGGGAAATCCTTGGAGATACGCAGTATTTT
TRBJ2-2 TRBV10-2 NA TRBD1 CASSDPGTGWTGELFF TGCGCCAGCAGTGACCCTGGGACAGGGTGGACCGGGGAGCTGTTTTTT
TRBJ2-7 TRBV20-1 NA NA CSAKGQALFSFEQYF TGCAGTGCTAAAGGGCAGGCTCTTTTTTCTTTCGAGCAGTACTTC
TRBJ2-5 TRBV20-1 NA NA CSARPPGAGETQYF TGCAGTGCTAGACCTCCGGGCGCCGGGGAGACCCAGTACTTC
TRBJ2-3 TRBV7-9 few NA CASSRDSDTQYF TGTGCCAGCAGCAGGGATTCAGATACGCAGTATTTT
TRBJ2-5 TRBV9 NA TRBD1 CASSVGFTGGEETQYF TGTGCCAGCAGCGTAGGGTTTACAGGGGGAGAAGAGACCCAGTACTTC